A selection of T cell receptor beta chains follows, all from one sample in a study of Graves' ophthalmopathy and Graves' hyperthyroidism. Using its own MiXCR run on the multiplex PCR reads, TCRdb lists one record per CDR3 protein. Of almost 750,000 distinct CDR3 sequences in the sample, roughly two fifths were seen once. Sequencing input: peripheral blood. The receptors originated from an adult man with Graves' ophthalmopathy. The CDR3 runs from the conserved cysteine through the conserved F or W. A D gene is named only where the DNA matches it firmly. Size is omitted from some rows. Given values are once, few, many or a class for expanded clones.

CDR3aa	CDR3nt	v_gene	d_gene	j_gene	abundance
CASSLYARGQETQYF	TGTGCCAGCAGTTTATATGCCAGGGGGCAAGAGACCCAGTACTTC	TRBV7-9	TRBD1	TRBJ2-5	-
CASSYGTGFSEAFF	TGTGCCAGCAGTTACGGGACAGGGTTTTCCGAAGCTTTCTTT	TRBV2	TRBD1	TRBJ1-1	-
CAIALDRNSPLHF	TGTGCCATCGCGCTGGACAGGAATTCACCCCTCCACTTT	TRBV10-3	TRBD1	TRBJ1-6	-
CASIMLLFNSEAFF	TGTGCCAGCATCATGTTGCTCTTCAACAGTGAAGCTTTCTTT	TRBV10-3	-	TRBJ1-1	-
CASSTGQGEYSGANVLTF	TGTGCCAGCAGTACCGGACAGGGGGAGTACTCTGGGGCCAACGTCCTGACTTTC	TRBV25-1	TRBD1	TRBJ2-6	-
CASSFGDRLDEKLFF	TGTGCCAGCAGTTTTGGGGACCGACTCGATGAAAAACTGTTTTTT	TRBV25-1	-	TRBJ1-4	-
CASSRFREGQYF	TGTGCCAGCAGCCGCTTTAGGGAGGGGCAGTACTTC	TRBV11-2	TRBD2	TRBJ2-7	-
CSVESGESGNTIYF	TGCAGCGTTGAATCAGGGGAGTCTGGAAACACCATATATTTT	TRBV29-1	-	TRBJ1-3	-
CAITGTVNTEAFF	TGTGCCATCACAGGGACAGTGAACACTGAAGCTTTCTTT	TRBV10-3	TRBD1	TRBJ1-1	many
CASRDTTEAFF	TGTGCCAGTAGGGACACTACGGAAGCTTTCTTT	TRBV19	-	TRBJ1-1	many
CASSQKTTEAFF	TGTGCCAGCAGCCAAAAAACGACTGAAGCTTTCTTT	TRBV3-1	-	TRBJ1-1	-
CASSELGWEQYF	TGCGCCAGCAGTGAGTTAGGTTGGGAGCAGTACTTC	TRBV10-1	-	TRBJ2-7	many
CASSIRDRGRPFF	TGTGCCAGTAGTATTCGGGACAGGGGTCGCCCTTTCTTT	TRBV19	TRBD1	TRBJ1-1	-
CATSRDVVNTIYF	TGTGCCACCAGCAGAGATGTAGTAAACACCATATATTTT	TRBV15	-	TRBJ1-3	many
CASSQGAVGGNSPLHF	TGTGCCAGCAGCCAAGGGGCGGTAGGGGGGAATTCACCCCTCCACTTT	TRBV9	-	TRBJ1-6	-
CASSEGQGSYGYTF	TGCGCCAGCAGTGAGGGACAGGGCTCCTATGGCTACACCTTC	TRBV10-2	TRBD1	TRBJ1-2	many
CASHYETGFHEQYF	TGTGCCAGCCATTACGAGACAGGTTTCCACGAGCAGTACTTC	TRBV7-9	-	TRBJ2-7	-
CASSTGTGLSPLHF	TGTGCCAGCAGCACCGGGACAGGGCTTTCACCCCTCCACTTT	TRBV12-3/TRBV12-4	TRBD1	TRBJ1-6	few
CASSVNTGVGETQYF	TGTGCCAGCAGCGTAAACACAGGGGTTGGGGAGACCCAGTACTTC	TRBV9	TRBD1	TRBJ2-5	few
CASSPRLSGYGNTIYF	TGTGCCAGCAGTCCCAGGTTAAGTGGCTATGGAAACACCATATATTTT	TRBV6-2/TRBV6-3	-	TRBJ1-3	-
CASTLTYRGQRTSGSAGELFF	TGTGCCAGTACGTTGACATACAGGGGGCAGAGGACTAGCGGGAGCGCTGGGGAGCTGTTTTTT	TRBV19	TRBD2	TRBJ2-2	-
CASSESGDQETQYF	TGTGCCAGCAGTGAGTCAGGGGATCAAGAGACCCAGTACTTC	TRBV2	-	TRBJ2-5	many
CASSPRDGTPNAEAFF	TGTGCCAGCAGCCCCCGCGACGGGACACCGAACGCTGAAGCTTTCTTT	TRBV25-1	-	TRBJ1-1	-
CASSSPGANVLTF	TGTGCCAGTAGTAGCCCCGGGGCCAACGTCCTGACTTTC	TRBV19	-	TRBJ2-6	many
CASSELAYEQYF	TGCGCCAGCAGTGAACTTGCCTACGAGCAGTACTTC	TRBV10-2	-	TRBJ2-7	many
CASSEWDSGYTF	TGTGCCAGCAGTGAATGGGATAGCGGCTACACCTTC	TRBV2	-	TRBJ1-2	-
CATSREGQGANEKLFF	TGTGCCACCAGCAGAGAGGGACAGGGGGCTAATGAAAAACTGTTTTTT	TRBV15	TRBD1	TRBJ1-4	-
CATSREARATPEAFF	TGTGCCACCAGCAGAGAAGCACGGGCCACCCCTGAAGCTTTCTTT	TRBV15	-	TRBJ1-1	many
CSVDSGTGGGRGTQYF	TGCAGCGTTGACTCCGGGACTGGCGGGGGGAGGGGGACCCAGTACTTC	TRBV29-1	TRBD2	TRBJ2-5	-
CASSLVPSGGQYAGELFF	TGTGCCAGCAGCTTAGTGCCTAGCGGGGGGCAATACGCCGGGGAGCTGTTTTTT	TRBV25-1	TRBD2	TRBJ2-2	-
CSVDLGTYEQYF	TGCAGCGTTGATTTGGGTACCTACGAGCAGTACTTC	TRBV29-1	-	TRBJ2-7	many
CASSQEERRQYGYTF	TGCGCCAGCAGCCAAGAGGAGCGGAGACAGTATGGCTACACCTTC	TRBV4-1	-	TRBJ1-2	-
CASSLSGSNSPLHF	TGTGCCAGCAGCTTATCTGGGTCTAATTCACCCCTCCACTTT	TRBV7-3	-	TRBJ1-6	many
CASSYPTGIVGNTIYF	TGTGCCAGCAGCTACCCGACAGGGATCGTTGGAAACACCATATATTTT	TRBV7-2	TRBD1	TRBJ1-3	-
CASSFHMGEQYF	TGTGCCAGCAGTTTCCATATGGGGGAGCAGTACTTC	TRBV12-3/TRBV12-4	-	TRBJ2-7	-
CASSLEARVGTEAFF	TGTGCCAGCAGCTTAGAGGCCAGGGTAGGAACTGAAGCTTTCTTT	TRBV7-3	-	TRBJ1-1	-
CASSVSGQGSYEQYF	TGTGCCAGCAGCGTATCAGGACAGGGCTCCTACGAGCAGTACTTC	TRBV9	TRBD1	TRBJ2-7	-